These 29 T cell receptor beta chains were sequenced from one sample in a study of CD8 T cells in Susac syndrome. Random hexamers primed reverse transcription of roughly 0.5 to 1 ug RNA. TCRdb re-called the immunoSEQ multiplex PCR reads with MiXCR, one entry per CDR3 protein. The sample contains around 220,000 distinct CDR3 sequences, around 90% of which appear only once. Sequenced material: CD8+ T cells from PBMCs. The origin of the receptors is a human donor with multiple sclerosis.

The chain has TRBV6-1 and TRBJ2-1; possible D gene TRBD1, 5 bases. From germline, CDR1 is MNHNS and CDR2 SASEGT. CDR3 length equals 16 residues. Trimming cost V 1 base and J 6 bases, with 16 bases left between them. The CDR3 coding sequence is TGTGCCAGCAGTGAAGTACCAGGGCCTAATAGCAATGAGCAGTTCTTC. Protein: CASSEVPGPNSNEQFF.

This rearrangement joins TRBV29-1 to TRBJ1-2; 7 bases map to TRBD1. CDR1 is SQVTM, CDR2 ANQGSEA, per germline. The CDR3 extends over 15 amino acids. The V segment lost 0 bases and the J segment 1 base; nucleotides outside the gene matches: 5. The CDR3 DNA reads as TGCAGCGTTGAAGATGGGACAGCGATTAACTATGGCTACACCTTC. Translation gives CSVEDGTAINYGYTF.

The chain uses TRBV4-1 and TRBJ2-1, with 7 nucleotides matching TRBD1. The CDR3 covers 15 residues. Germline loops: CDR1 MGHRA, CDR2 YSYEKL. Trimming removed 4 bases from V and 5 bases from J; junction bases left unmatched: 8. CDR3 residues: CASSLPGGTNNEQFF. The CDR3 DNA is TGCGCCAGCAGCCTCCCAGGGGGTACGAACAATGAGCAGTTCTTC.

The gene calls are TRBV11-2 and TRBJ2-7, with D perhaps matching TRBD1 or TRBD2 (5 bases each). CDR3 length equals 12 residues. From germline, CDR1 is SGHAT and CDR2 FQNNGV. The V end was cut by 8 bases, the J end by 7 bases, with 15 bases between. DNA of the CDR3: TGTGCCAGCTCCTTCACGGGGCGGGAGCAGTACTTC. Its protein product is CASSFTGREQYF.

The J gene is TRBJ2-6, the V gene TRBV30; D remains ambiguous. CDR1 and CDR2 from the germline V gene are GTSNPN and SVGIG (reference sequence). This CDR3 has 16 amino acids. The V end was cut by 4 bases, the J end by 0 bases, with 13 bases between. CDR3 sequence reads: CAWTERRLSGANVLTF. The CDR3, as DNA: TGTGCCTGGACCGAAAGACGGCTCTCTGGGGCCAACGTCCTGACTTTC.

The chain combines TRBV29-1 with TRBJ2-7, with D tentatively TRBD1 or TRBD2 (6 bases each). Deletions cut 6 bases from V and 1 base from J, with 13 bases between. This CDR3 spans 13 amino acids. Germline V lookup: CDR1 SQVTM, CDR2 ANQGSEA. For the CDR3, the DNA is TGCAGCGTGGAGGGGGACAAGTCCTACGAGCAGTACTTC. It specifies CSVEGDKSYEQYF.

The chain links TRBV7-9 to TRBJ2-1; 7 positions agree with TRBD1. V lost 6 bases and J lost 4; bases outside the gene matches: 3. The length of the CDR3 is 13 residues. Germline values: CDR1 SEHNR, CDR2 FQNEAQ (reference sequence). The CDR3 spells CASRTGQYNEQFF. The CDR3 DNA sequence: TGTGCCAGCAGGACGGGACAGTACAATGAGCAGTTCTTC.

V usage is TRBV11-2 and J usage is TRBJ2-5; D is unresolved. V dropped 8 bases and J dropped 5 bases, with 21 bases sitting between them. This CDR3 comprises 15 residues. Germline lookup yields CDR1 SGHAT and CDR2 FQNNGV. In DNA, the CDR3 is TGTGCCAGCTCTAAAGCCGCGGCGGCGGTTGAGACCCAGTACTTC. It translates to CASSKAAAAVETQYF. Variable domain in full (rest from reference TRBV11-2 and TRBJ2-5): EAGVAQSPRYKIIEKRQSVAFWCNPISGHATLYWYQQILGQGPKLLIQFQNNGVVDDSQLPKDRFSAERLKGVDSTLKIQPAKLEDSAVYLCASSKAAAAVETQYFGPGTRLLVL.

The V and J genes are TRBV5-4 and TRBJ2-7; 10 bases are shared with TRBD1. Trimming removed 4 bases from V and 2 bases from J; junction bases left unmatched: 6. The CDR3 length is 15 residues. Germline V gene data show CDR1 as SGHNT and CDR2 as YYREEE (reference sequence). The CDR3 loop reads CASSSPGQGTYEQYF. CDR3 DNA sequence: TGTGCCAGCAGCAGTCCGGGACAGGGGACCTACGAGCAGTACTTC.

This chain connects TRBV7-9 to TRBJ2-3; 9 bases fit TRBD2. The trim removed 3 bases at V and 10 bases at J, leaving 14 bases unmatched. The germline V gene has CDR1 SEHNR and CDR2 FQNEAQ (reference sequence). The CDR3 runs 16 residues. The CDR3 spells CASSFSPGLAPSAQYF. For the CDR3, the DNA is TGTGCCAGCAGCTTTTCGCCGGGACTAGCACCGTCGGCGCAGTATTTT.

V usage is TRBV19 and J usage is TRBJ2-1; 7 positions agree with TRBD2. The CDR3 runs 15 residues. CDR1 and CDR2 from the germline V gene are LNHDA and SQIVND (reference sequence). V dropped 3 bases and J dropped 7; count of bases not matched to a gene: 9. Here the CDR3 DNA reads TGTGCCAGTAGTATCGGTTCGGCGGGAGCTAATGAGCAGTTCTTC. Protein sequence: CASSIGSAGANEQFF.

This clonotype appeared once. The chain couples TRBV6-5 to TRBJ2-1; perhaps D is TRBD1 or TRBD2 (6 bases each). V was shortened by 6 bases and J by 6 bases, with 15 bases between the two germline ends. Germline values: CDR1 MNHEY, CDR2 SVGAGI. This CDR3 contains 14 residues. The CDR3, as DNA: TGTGCCAGCAGAAAGGGGGGAGTAGGCAATGAGCAGTTCTTC. Amino acids: CASRKGGVGNEQFF.

The chain couples TRBV24-1 to TRBJ1-5; D remains ambiguous. This CDR3 is built from 14 residues. Deletions cut 3 bases from V and 0 bases from J, with 5 bases between. Germline assignment: CDR1 KGHDR and CDR2 SFDVKD. CDR3 DNA sequence: TGTGCCACCAGTGATCAGAGTAGCAATCAGCCCCAGCATTTT. It encodes CATSDQSSNQPQHF.

This chain connects TRBV7-8 to TRBJ1-5; 7 nucleotides line up with TRBD1. V was pared by 5 bases and J by 7 bases, with 11 bases of the junction left unmatched. The CDR3 contains 15 residues. Germline CDR1 is SGHVS and CDR2 is FQNEAQ. Here the CDR3 reads CASSPQGSLGQPQHF. The CDR3 region has the DNA TGTGCCAGCAGCCCACAGGGGTCTCTCGGGCAGCCCCAGCATTTT.

The chain is built from TRBV6-5 and TRBJ1-2, with 8 positions matching TRBD1. The CDR3 runs 15 residues. Germline trimming cut 8 bases from V and 3 bases from J; bases unmatched to any gene: 11. Per germline, CDR1 MNHEY and CDR2 SVGAGI. The CDR3 loop is CASGVSAGGYYGYTF. Here the CDR3 DNA reads TGTGCCAGCGGGGTTTCGGCAGGGGGCTACTATGGCTACACCTTC.

The chain has TRBV9 and TRBJ1-6, with D unclear. Trimming left V 0 bases short and J 2 bases short, with 12 bases between. The germline V gene encodes CDR1 SGDLS and CDR2 YYNGEE. The CDR3 length is 17 residues. The CDR3 region has the DNA TGTGCCAGCAGCGTAGAGGCCAGGAGGACCTATAATTCACCCCTCCACTTT. Amino acid sequence: CASSVEARRTYNSPLHF.

J is TRBJ2-7 and V is TRBV4-1; 7 bases fit TRBD1. This CDR3 region has 15 residues. The trim removed 3 bases at V and 2 bases at J, leaving 7 bases unmatched. Looked up from germline, CDR1 is MGHRA and CDR2 is YSYEKL. In DNA form, the CDR3 reads TGCGCCAGCAGCCAGAGGACAGGTGGCACCTACGAGCAGTACTTC. This translates into CASSQRTGGTYEQYF.

The CDR3 region has the DNA TGTGCTAGTGGCCTCGACAGGGCACTCTTCCTCTATGGCTACACCTTC. It yields the protein CASGLDRALFLYGYTF. This rearrangement joins TRBV12-5 to TRBJ1-2; 7 bases align to TRBD1. This CDR3 region has 16 residues. Per germline, CDR1 LGHNT and CDR2 FRNRAP. V trimming: 6 bases; J trimming: 4 bases; junction bases outside the gene matches: 14.

The rearrangement joins TRBV6-6 to TRBJ2-5; D ambiguous. The ends were cut back, 6 bases at V and 3 bases at J, with 8 bases in the middle. The germline V gene has CDR1 MNHNY and CDR2 SVGAGI (reference sequence). The CDR3 contains 12 residues. CDR3 DNA: TGTGCCAGCAGCCCCCTAGAAGAGACCCAGTACTTC. It codes for CASSPLEETQYF.

J is TRBJ2-1 and V is TRBV6-8; D remains unclear. The germline gives CDR1 MNHGY, CDR2 SAAAGT. V lost 4 bases to trimming and J lost 5 bases, with 3 bases between them. This CDR3 region has 11 residues. The CDR3: CASSFNNEQFF. DNA for the CDR3: TGTGCCAGCAGTTTCAACAATGAGCAGTTCTTC.

CDR3 region: CASSRRQVWNQPQHF. The CDR3 nucleotides are TGTGCCAGCAGTCGTAGACAGGTCTGGAATCAGCCCCAGCATTTT. The chain carries TRBV12-3 or TRBV12-4 and TRBJ1-5, with TRBD1 as a possible D gene (6 bases). Deletions cut 5 bases from V and 4 bases from J, with 15 bases between. This CDR3 region has 15 residues.

As DNA, the CDR3 is TGTGCCAGCAGCTCCGCAGAGGGTCTCGCTGAAGCTTTCTTT. Translated, it gives CASSSAEGLAEAFF. The genes are TRBV12-3 or TRBV12-4 and TRBJ1-1; D ambiguous. Trimming removed 6 bases at V and 6 bases at J, with 17 bases between. The CDR3 is 14 amino acids.

The J gene is TRBJ2-1, the V gene TRBV14; 10 nucleotides match TRBD1. This CDR3 region has 16 residues. V lost 0 bases to trimming and J lost 7 bases; unmatched junction nucleotides: 6. Germline assignment: CDR1 SGHDN and CDR2 FVKESK. In DNA form, the CDR3 reads TGTGCCAGCAGCCAAGATCACGGACAGGGGGAAAATGAGCAGTTCTTC. It specifies CASSQDHGQGENEQFF. Based on the CDR3 plus reference TRBV14 and TRBJ2-1, the full variable domain is EAGVTQFPSHSVIEKGQTVTLRCDPISGHDNLYWYRRVMGKEIKFLLHFVKESKQDESGMPNNRFLAERTGGTYSTLKVQPAELEDSGVYFCASSQDHGQGENEQFFGPGTRLTVL.

The CDR3 nucleotides are TGTGCCAGCAGCCAAAAAACAGATACGCAGTATTTT. It translates to CASSQKTDTQYF. V usage is TRBV7-9 and J usage is TRBJ2-3; no definite D call. Germline CDR1 and CDR2: SEHNR and FQNEAQ (reference sequence). The CDR3 consists of 12 residues. Trimming took 5 bases from V and 3 from J, leaving 6 bases between them.

This sequence joins TRBV7-8 and TRBJ2-1; 10 positions agree with TRBD1. Germline V gene data show CDR1 as SGHVS and CDR2 as FQNEAQ. CDR3 length equals 14 residues. The J segment lost 9 bases and the V segment lost 8 bases, leaving 10 bases of the junction unmatched. The CDR3 DNA reads TGTGCCAGCGGTCCCGGGACAGGGGCGATTGAGCAGTTCTTC. It codes for CASGPGTGAIEQFF.

The chain carries TRBV4-1 and TRBJ2-2, with TRBD2 identical over 10 bases. The CDR3 covers 17 residues. Trimming at V came to 3 bases and at J to 0 bases, leaving 4 bases not matched to a gene. The V gene's germline CDR1 is MGHRA and CDR2 YSYEKL. The DNA of the CDR3 is TGCGCCAGCAGCCAGCTCCTAGCGGGGGCGAACACCGGGGAGCTGTTTTTT. It translates to CASSQLLAGANTGELFF.

The chain carries TRBV29-1 and TRBJ2-7; 7 bases align to TRBD1. In germline, CDR1 is SQVTM, CDR2 ANQGSEA. V was clipped by 5 bases and J by 6 bases; unmatched bases: 7. The length of the CDR3 is 12 residues. The CDR3 spells CSVRGQEFEQYF. The CDR3 coding sequence is TGCAGCGTTCGAGGACAGGAGTTCGAGCAGTACTTC.

The chain recombines TRBV9 with TRBJ1-2; TRBD1 might be the D (6 bases). Trimming stripped 3 bases from V and 6 bases from J, with 21 bases between. This CDR3 contains 16 residues. Germline V CDR1 and CDR2: SGDLS, YYNGEE. The CDR3 sequence: CASSEGDIRGYNGYTF. CDR3 DNA: TGTGCCAGCAGCGAGGGGGACATACGAGGGTATAATGGCTACACCTTC.

The V call is TRBV19, the J call TRBJ1-1; possibly TRBD1 for D (5 bases). The CDR3 totals 13 residues. Germline values: CDR1 LNHDA, CDR2 SQIVND (reference sequence). V was shortened by 6 bases and J by 3 bases, with 11 bases between the two germline ends. The CDR3 coding sequence is TGTGCCAGTAGGACCCCAGGGTACACTGAAGCTTTCTTT. It specifies CASRTPGYTEAFF.